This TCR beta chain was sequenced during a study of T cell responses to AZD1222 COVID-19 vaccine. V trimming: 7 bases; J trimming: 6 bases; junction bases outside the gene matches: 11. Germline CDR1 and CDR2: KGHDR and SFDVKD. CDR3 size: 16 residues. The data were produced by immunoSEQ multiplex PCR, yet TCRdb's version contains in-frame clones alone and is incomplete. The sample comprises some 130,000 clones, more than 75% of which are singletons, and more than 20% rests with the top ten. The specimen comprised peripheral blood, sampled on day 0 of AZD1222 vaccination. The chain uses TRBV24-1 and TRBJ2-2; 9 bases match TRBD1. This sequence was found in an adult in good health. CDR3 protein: CATRGSGTGMAGELFF. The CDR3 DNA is TGTGCCACCAGGGGATCCGGGACAGGGATGGCCGGGGAGCTGTTTTTT.